This T cell receptor beta chain emerged from a study of regulatory T cells in long-lasting Graves disease. The study, taken as a whole, reports: Small numbers of samples may have cut accuracy.

Time point meaning: newly diagnosed GD, antithyroid drugs for less than 3 months. After RNA was extracted from PBMCs, the TCR library was made from it. Diagnosing Graves' disease relied on the American Thyroid Association guidelines. Arm-PCR of CDR3 regions and iRepertoire HTBI primers were used to build TCR beta libraries. TCRdb re-called the multiplex PCR reads with MiXCR, one entry per CDR3 protein. Here the sample spans over 500,000 distinct CDR3 sequences, roughly 15% being singletons. With respect to this clonotype: What it binds is unknown.

The CDR3 covers 12 residues. The V and J ends lost 7 bases and 6 bases, in that order; junction bases with no gene match: 7. Germline CDR1 is DFQATT and CDR2 is SNEGSKA (reference sequence). The same sample was also used in a study of T cells in Graves' hyperthyroidism and ophthalmopathy. That source reports: Using the HTBI primer set, a first-round RT-PCR was run on the TCR CDR3.

The clonotype comes from a man between 18 and 35 years old with Graves disease. The sequences come from peripheral blood mononuclear cells (PBMCs), collected at new diagnosis, from a patient treated with antithyroid drugs. The chain recombines TRBV20-1 with TRBJ1-1; 8 bases are shared with TRBD1. The CDR3 spells CSVGQGGAEAFF. CDR3 nucleotides: TGCAGTGTCGGACAGGGCGGGGCTGAAGCTTTCTTT.